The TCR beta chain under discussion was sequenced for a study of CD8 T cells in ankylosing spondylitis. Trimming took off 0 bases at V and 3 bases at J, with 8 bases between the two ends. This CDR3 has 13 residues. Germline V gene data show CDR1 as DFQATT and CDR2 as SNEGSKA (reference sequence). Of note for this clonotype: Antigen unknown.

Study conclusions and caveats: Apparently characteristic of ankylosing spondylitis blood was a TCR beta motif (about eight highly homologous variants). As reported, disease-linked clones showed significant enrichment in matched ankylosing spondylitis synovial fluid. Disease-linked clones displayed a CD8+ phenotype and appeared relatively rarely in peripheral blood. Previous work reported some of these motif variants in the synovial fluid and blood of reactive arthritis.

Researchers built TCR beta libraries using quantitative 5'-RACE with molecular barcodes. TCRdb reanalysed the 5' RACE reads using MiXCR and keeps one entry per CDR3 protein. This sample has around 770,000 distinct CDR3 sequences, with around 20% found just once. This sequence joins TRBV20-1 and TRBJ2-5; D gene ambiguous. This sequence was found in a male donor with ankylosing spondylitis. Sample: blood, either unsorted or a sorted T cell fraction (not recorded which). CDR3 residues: CSARDWTEETQYF. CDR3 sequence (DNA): TGCAGTGCTAGAGATTGGACCGAAGAGACCCAGTACTTC.